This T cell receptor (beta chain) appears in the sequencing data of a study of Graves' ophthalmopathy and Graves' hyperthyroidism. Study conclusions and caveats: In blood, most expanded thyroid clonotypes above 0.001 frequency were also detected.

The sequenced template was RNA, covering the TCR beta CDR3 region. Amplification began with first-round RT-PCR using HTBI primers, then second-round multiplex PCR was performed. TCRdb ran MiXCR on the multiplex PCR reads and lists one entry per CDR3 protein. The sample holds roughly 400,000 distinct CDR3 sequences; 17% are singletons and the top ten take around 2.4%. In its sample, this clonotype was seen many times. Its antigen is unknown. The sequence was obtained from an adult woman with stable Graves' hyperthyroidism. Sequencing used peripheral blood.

CDR3 DNA sequence: TGCAGCGTTCTATTTGAGACCCAGTACTTC. As protein: CSVLFETQYF. The chain carries TRBV29-1 and TRBJ2-5; D call uncertain. This CDR3 contains 10 residues. Germline V gives CDR1 SQVTM, CDR2 ANQGSEA. V dropped 5 bases and J dropped 5 bases, with 6 bases sitting between them.